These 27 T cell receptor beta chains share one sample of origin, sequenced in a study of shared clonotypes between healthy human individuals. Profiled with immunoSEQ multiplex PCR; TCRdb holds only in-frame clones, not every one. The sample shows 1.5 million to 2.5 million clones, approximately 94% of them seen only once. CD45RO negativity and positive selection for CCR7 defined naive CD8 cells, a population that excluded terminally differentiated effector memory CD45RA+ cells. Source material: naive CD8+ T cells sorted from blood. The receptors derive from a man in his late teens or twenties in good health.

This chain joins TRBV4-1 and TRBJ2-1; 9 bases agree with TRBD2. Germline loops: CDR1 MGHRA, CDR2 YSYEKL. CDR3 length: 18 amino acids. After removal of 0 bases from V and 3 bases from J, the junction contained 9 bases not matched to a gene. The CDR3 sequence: CASSQDQASGTLYNEQFF. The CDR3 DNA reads TGCGCCAGCAGCCAAGATCAGGCTAGCGGGACCCTCTACAATGAGCAGTTCTTC.

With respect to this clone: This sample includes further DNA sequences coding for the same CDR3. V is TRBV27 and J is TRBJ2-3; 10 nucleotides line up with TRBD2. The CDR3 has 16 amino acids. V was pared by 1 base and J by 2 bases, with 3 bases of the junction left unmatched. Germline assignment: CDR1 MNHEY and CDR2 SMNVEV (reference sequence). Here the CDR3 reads CASSLLAGGPTDTQYF. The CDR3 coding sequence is TGTGCCAGCAGTTTATTAGCGGGGGGTCCCACAGATACGCAGTATTTT.

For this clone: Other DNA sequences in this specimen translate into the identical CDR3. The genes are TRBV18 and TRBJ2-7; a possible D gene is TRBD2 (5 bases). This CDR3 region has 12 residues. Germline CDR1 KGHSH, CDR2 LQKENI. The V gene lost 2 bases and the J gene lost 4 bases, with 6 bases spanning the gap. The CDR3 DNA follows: TGTGCCAGCTCACCAGAGGGTTACGAGCAGTACTTC. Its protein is CASSPEGYEQYF.

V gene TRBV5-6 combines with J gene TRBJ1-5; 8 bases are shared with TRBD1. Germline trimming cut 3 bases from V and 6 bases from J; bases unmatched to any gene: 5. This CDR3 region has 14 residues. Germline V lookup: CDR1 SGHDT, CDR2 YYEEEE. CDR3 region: CASSWQGAGQPQHF. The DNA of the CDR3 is TGTGCCAGCAGCTGGCAGGGGGCGGGTCAGCCCCAGCATTTT.

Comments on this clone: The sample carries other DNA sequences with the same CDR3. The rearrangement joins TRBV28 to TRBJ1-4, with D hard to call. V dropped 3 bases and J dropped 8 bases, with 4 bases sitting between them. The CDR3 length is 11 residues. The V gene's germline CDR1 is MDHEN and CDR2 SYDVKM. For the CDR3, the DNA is TGTGCCAGCAGTTTCCTCGAAAAACTGTTTTTT. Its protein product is CASSFLEKLFF.

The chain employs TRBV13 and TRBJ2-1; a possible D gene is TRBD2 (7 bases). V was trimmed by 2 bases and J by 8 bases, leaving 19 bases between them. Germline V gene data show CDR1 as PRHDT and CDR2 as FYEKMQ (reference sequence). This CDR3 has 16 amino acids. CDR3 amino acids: CASSLRFSGEGDEQFF. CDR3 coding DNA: TGTGCCAGCAGCTTAAGGTTTTCCGGGGAGGGGGATGAGCAGTTCTTC.

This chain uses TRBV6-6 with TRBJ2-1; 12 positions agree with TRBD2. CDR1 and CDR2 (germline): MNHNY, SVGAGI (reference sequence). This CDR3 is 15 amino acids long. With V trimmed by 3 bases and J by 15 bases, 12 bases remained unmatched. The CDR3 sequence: CASSYFSASGRVRFF. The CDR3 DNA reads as TGTGCCAGCAGTTATTTTTCGGCTAGCGGGAGGGTACGGTTCTTC.

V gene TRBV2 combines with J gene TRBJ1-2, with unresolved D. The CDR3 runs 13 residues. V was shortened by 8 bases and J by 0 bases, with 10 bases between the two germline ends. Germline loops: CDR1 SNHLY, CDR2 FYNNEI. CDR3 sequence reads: CASLETANYGYTF. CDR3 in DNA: TGTGCCAGCCTTGAAACCGCTAACTATGGCTACACCTTC.

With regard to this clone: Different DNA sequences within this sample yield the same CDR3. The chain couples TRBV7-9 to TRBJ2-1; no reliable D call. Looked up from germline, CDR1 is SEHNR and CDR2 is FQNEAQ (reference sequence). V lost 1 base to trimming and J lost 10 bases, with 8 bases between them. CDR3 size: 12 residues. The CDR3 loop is CASSLGVNEQFF. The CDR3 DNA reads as TGTGCCAGCAGCTTAGGGGTGAACGAGCAGTTCTTC.

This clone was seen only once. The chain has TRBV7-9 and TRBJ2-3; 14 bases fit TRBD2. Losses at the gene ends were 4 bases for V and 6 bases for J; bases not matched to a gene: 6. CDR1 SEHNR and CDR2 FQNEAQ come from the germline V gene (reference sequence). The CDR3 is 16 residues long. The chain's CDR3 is CASSSGLAGDGDTQYF. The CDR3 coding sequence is TGTGCCAGCAGCTCGGGACTAGCGGGAGATGGTGATACGCAGTATTTT. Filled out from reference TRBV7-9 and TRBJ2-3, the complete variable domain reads DTGVSQNPRHKITKRGQNVTFRCDPISEHNRLYWYRQTLGQGPEFLTYFQNEAQLEKSRLLSDRFSAERPKGSFSTLEIQRTEQGDSAMYLCASSSGLAGDGDTQYFGPGTRLTVL.

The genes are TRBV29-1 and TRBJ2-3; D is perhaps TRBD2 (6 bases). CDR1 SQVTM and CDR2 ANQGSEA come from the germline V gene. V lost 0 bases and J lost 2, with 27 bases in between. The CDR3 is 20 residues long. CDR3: CSVEDLWMGGNGTVTDTQYF. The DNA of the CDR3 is TGCAGCGTTGAAGATCTATGGATGGGGGGTAACGGGACGGTCACAGATACGCAGTATTTT.

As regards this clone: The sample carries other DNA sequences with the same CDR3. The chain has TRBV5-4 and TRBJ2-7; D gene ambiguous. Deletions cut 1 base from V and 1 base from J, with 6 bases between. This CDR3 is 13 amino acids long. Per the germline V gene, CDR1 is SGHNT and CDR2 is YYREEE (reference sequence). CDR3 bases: TGTGCCAGCAGCTTGCACCCGTCCTACGAGCAGTACTTC. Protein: CASSLHPSYEQYF.

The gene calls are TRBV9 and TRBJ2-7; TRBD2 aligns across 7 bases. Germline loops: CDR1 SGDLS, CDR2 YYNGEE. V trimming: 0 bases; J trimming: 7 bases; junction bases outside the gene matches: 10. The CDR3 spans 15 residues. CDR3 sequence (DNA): TGTGCCAGCAGCGTAGGGGAGGGCAGGGTGCGGGAGCAGTACTTC. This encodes CASSVGEGRVREQYF.

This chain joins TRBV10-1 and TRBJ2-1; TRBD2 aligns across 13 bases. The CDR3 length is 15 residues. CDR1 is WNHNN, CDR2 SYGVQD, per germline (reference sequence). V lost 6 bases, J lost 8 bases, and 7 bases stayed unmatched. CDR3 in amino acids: CASSKLAGGVDEQFF. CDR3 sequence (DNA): TGCGCCAGCAGCAAACTAGCGGGAGGGGTCGATGAGCAGTTCTTC.

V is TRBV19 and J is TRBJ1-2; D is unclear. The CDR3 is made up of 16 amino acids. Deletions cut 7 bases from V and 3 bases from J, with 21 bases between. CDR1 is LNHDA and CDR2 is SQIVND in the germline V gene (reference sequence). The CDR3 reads CASTLLPGSDDYGYTF. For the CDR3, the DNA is TGTGCCAGTACCCTCCTCCCCGGGAGTGACGACTATGGCTACACCTTC.

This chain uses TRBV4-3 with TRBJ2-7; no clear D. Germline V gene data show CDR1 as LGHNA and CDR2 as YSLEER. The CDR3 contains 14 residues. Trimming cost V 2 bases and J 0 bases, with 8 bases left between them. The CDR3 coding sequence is TGCGCCAGCAGCCAATCGCCCACCTCCTACGAGCAGTACTTC. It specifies CASSQSPTSYEQYF.

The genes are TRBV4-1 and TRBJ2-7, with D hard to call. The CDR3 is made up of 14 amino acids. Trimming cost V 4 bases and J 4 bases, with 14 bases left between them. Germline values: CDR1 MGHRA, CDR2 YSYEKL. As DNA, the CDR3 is TGCGCCAGCAGCCGACTGGCGACTGAGTACGAGCAGTACTTC. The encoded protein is CASSRLATEYEQYF.

CDR3 in DNA: TGTGCCTGGAGTGTAGGCTCCCCCGATGAGCAGTTCTTC. Protein sequence: CAWSVGSPDEQFF. The chain is built from TRBV30 and TRBJ2-1; D remains ambiguous. The CDR3 is made up of 13 amino acids. Trimming took off 0 bases at V and 8 bases at J, with 11 bases between the two ends. Per the germline V gene, CDR1 is GTSNPN and CDR2 is SVGIG (reference sequence). The whole variable domain, filled in from reference TRBV30 and TRBJ2-1, reads SQTIHQWPATLVQPVGSPLSLECTVEGTSNPNLYWYRQAAGRGLQLLFYSVGIGQISSEVPQNLSASRPQDRQFILSSKKLLLSDSGFYLCAWSVGSPDEQFFGPGTRLTVL.

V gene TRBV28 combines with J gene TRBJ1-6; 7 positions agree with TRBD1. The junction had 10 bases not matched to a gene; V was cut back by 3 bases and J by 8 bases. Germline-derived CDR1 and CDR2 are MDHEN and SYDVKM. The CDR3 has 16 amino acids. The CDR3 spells CASSFRRGLGDSPLHF. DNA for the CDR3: TGTGCCAGCAGTTTCCGAAGGGGGCTAGGAGATTCACCCCTCCACTTT. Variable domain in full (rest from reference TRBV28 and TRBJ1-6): DVKVTQSSRYLVKRTGEKVFLECVQDMDHENMFWYRQDPGLGLRLIYFSYDVKMKEKGDIPEGYSVSREKKERFSLILESASTNQTSMYLCASSFRRGLGDSPLHFGNGTRLTVT.

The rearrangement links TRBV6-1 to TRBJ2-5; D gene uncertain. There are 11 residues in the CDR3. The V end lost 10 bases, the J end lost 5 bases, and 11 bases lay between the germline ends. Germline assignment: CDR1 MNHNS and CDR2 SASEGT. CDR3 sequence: CATEQAETQYF. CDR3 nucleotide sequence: TGTGCCACCGAACAAGCGGAGACCCAGTACTTC.

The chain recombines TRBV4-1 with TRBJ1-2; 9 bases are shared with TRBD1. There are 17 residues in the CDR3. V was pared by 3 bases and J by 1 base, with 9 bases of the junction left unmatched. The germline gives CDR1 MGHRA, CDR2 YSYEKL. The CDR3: CASSQAGTGLDNYGYTF. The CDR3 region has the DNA TGCGCCAGCAGCCAGGCCGGGACAGGGCTAGATAACTATGGCTACACCTTC.

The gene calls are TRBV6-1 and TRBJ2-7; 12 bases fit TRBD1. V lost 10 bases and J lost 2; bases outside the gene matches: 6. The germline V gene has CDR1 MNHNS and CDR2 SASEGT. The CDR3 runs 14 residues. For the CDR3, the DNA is TGTGCCACCACCCGGGACAGGGGGCCCTACGAGCAGTACTTC. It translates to CATTRDRGPYEQYF.

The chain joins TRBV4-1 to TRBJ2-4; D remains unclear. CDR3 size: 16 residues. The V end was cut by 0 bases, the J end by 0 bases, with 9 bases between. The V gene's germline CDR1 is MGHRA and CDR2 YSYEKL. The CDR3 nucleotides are TGCGCCAGCAGCCAAGATCGGAATCTAGCCAAAAACATTCAGTACTTC. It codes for CASSQDRNLAKNIQYF.

The CDR3 coding sequence is TGTGCCAGCAGTTTCCAGAACCAAGAGACCCAGTACTTC. This encodes CASSFQNQETQYF. This sequence joins TRBV28 and TRBJ2-5; D gene ambiguous. The CDR3 has 13 residues. V was trimmed by 3 bases and J by 0 bases, leaving 5 bases between them. In germline, CDR1 is MDHEN, CDR2 SYDVKM. Combining the CDR3 with reference TRBV28 and TRBJ2-5 gives the whole variable domain DVKVTQSSRYLVKRTGEKVFLECVQDMDHENMFWYRQDPGLGLRLIYFSYDVKMKEKGDIPEGYSVSREKKERFSLILESASTNQTSMYLCASSFQNQETQYFGPGTRLLVL.

The CDR3 DNA sequence: TGTGCCAGCTCACCGTCTGGGTCCGGGTACGAGCAGTACTTC. Translated, it gives CASSPSGSGYEQYF. This chain uses TRBV18 with TRBJ2-7; D is unclear. This CDR3 has 14 amino acids. Germline loops: CDR1 KGHSH, CDR2 LQKENI. Trimming cost V 3 bases and J 4 bases, with 13 bases left between them.

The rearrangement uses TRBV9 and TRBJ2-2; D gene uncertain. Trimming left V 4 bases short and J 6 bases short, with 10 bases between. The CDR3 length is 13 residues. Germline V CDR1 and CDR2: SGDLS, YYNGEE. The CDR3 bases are TGTGCCAGCAGCCTTGGGGTTTCCGGGGAGCTGTTTTTT. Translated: CASSLGVSGELFF.

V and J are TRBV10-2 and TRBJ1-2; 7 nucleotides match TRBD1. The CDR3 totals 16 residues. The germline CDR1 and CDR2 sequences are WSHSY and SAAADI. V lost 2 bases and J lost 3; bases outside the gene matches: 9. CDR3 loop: CASSEITGDWYYGYTF. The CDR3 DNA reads TGCGCCAGCAGTGAGATAACAGGGGATTGGTACTATGGCTACACCTTC.